These 32 T cell receptor beta chains were all obtained from the same sample, sequenced in a study of CD4+ T cells in melanoma. Measured with immunoSEQ multiplex PCR; TCRdb has only the in-frame clones, and not every one. The data hold around 130,000 clones, with over 90% observed a single time. These receptors originate from a human donor with melanoma.

This chain uses TRBV5-6 with TRBJ1-1, with no clear D. V shed 1 base and J shed 1 base, with 14 bases lying between them. The length of the CDR3 is 16 residues. Germline V gene data show CDR1 as SGHDT and CDR2 as YYEEEE. CDR3 loop: CASSLFWRAWNTEAFF. In DNA form, the CDR3 reads TGTGCCAGCAGCTTGTTCTGGAGGGCATGGAACACTGAAGCTTTCTTT.

CDR3 sequence: CASSLRSPGGQETQYF. As DNA, the CDR3 is TGTGCCAGCAGCTTAAGGAGCCCAGGAGGTCAAGAGACCCAGTACTTC. The rearrangement joins TRBV7-6 to TRBJ2-5; D is possibly TRBD2 (5 bases). The CDR3 totals 16 residues. V was pared by 2 bases and J by 2 bases, with 15 bases between. Germline CDR1 and CDR2: SGHVS and FNYEAQ.

The chain couples TRBV11-2 to TRBJ2-1, with D hard to call. Germline CDR1 and CDR2: SGHAT and FQNNGV. V was pared by 1 base and J by 4 bases, with 5 bases between. The CDR3 covers 13 residues. The CDR3 sequence: CASSLGRYNEQFF. The CDR3 DNA reads as TGTGCCAGCAGCTTAGGGAGATACAATGAGCAGTTCTTC.

The rearrangement joins TRBV4-1 to TRBJ1-5; 8 bases map to TRBD1. Germline assignment: CDR1 MGHRA and CDR2 YSYEKL. The CDR3 length is 19 residues. The ends lost 0 bases at V and 3 bases at J; junction bases unmatched: 13. Written as DNA, the CDR3 is TGCGCCAGCAGCCAAGAGGATCGGCAGGGGGCGGTTAACAATCAGCCCCAGCATTTT. Protein: CASSQEDRQGAVNNQPQHF.

This chain links TRBV2 with TRBJ1-5; TRBD1 aligns across 8 bases. V lost 6 bases, J lost 7 bases, and 5 bases stayed unmatched. This CDR3 region has 13 residues. The germline CDR1 and CDR2 sequences are SNHLY and FYNNEI. The CDR3, as DNA: TGTGCCAGCAGCCAGGGGGCTGACCAGCCCCAGCATTTT. As protein: CASSQGADQPQHF.

The rearrangement joins TRBV4-1 to TRBJ2-1; unclear D gene. The ends were cut back, 7 bases at V and 5 bases at J, with 18 bases in the middle. Germline values: CDR1 MGHRA, CDR2 YSYEKL. The CDR3 contains 15 residues. CDR3 coding DNA: TGCGCCAGCAAAAAATCCCCCGTAGCAAACAATGAGCAGTTCTTC. It specifies CASKKSPVANNEQFF.

This sequence joins TRBV18 and TRBJ1-2, with a weak D call TRBD1 (5 bases). V gave up 2 bases and J gave up 0 bases, with 10 bases separating them. The V gene's germline CDR1 is KGHSH and CDR2 LQKENI. The CDR3 has 15 amino acids. CDR3 amino acids: CASSPNPGTNYGYTF. CDR3 nucleotides: TGTGCCAGCTCACCAAATCCAGGGACTAACTATGGCTACACCTTC.

The chain is built from TRBV5-1 and TRBJ2-3; TRBD2 matches at 9 bases. CDR3 length: 15 amino acids. With 3 bases clipped from V and 3 bases from J, the junction kept 5 bases outside the gene matches. Germline V gene data show CDR1 as SGHRS and CDR2 as YFSETQ. As DNA, the CDR3 is TGCGCCAGCAGCTCACATAGCGGGGGAACAGATACGCAGTATTTT. Its protein is CASSSHSGGTDTQYF.

This chain connects TRBV25-1 to TRBJ2-2, with D maybe TRBD1 (6 bases). V was pared by 3 bases and J by 6 bases, with 8 bases between. Germline V gives CDR1 MGHDK, CDR2 SYGVNS. The CDR3 totals 13 residues. The CDR3 DNA is TGTGCCAGCAGTGACAGGGGTCCCGGGGAGCTGTTTTTT. It is translated as CASSDRGPGELFF. Filled out from reference TRBV25-1 and TRBJ2-2, the complete variable domain reads EADIYQTPRYLVIGTGKKITLECSQTMGHDKMYWYQQDPGMELHLIHYSYGVNSTEKGDLSSESTVSRIRTEHFPLTLESARPSHTSQYLCASSDRGPGELFFGEGSRLTVL.

The rearrangement links TRBV9 to TRBJ1-2; 8 nucleotides align to TRBD1. Per germline, CDR1 SGDLS and CDR2 YYNGEE. This CDR3 comprises 15 residues. V shed 3 bases and J 8 bases; nucleotides not matched to a gene: 12. The CDR3 sequence: CASSALQGAGKGYTF. The CDR3 nucleotides are TGTGCCAGCAGCGCGCTCCAGGGGGCTGGGAAGGGCTACACCTTC.

The chain couples TRBV19 to TRBJ2-7, with 10 bases identical to TRBD2. The ends lost 7 bases at V and 2 bases at J; junction bases unmatched: 11. Germline V gene data show CDR1 as LNHDA and CDR2 as SQIVND (reference sequence). The CDR3 loop spans 16 amino acids. In DNA, the CDR3 is TGTGCCAGTACGGGGGAGCGGGGGGGGTATACCTACGAGCAGTACTTC. Residues: CASTGERGGYTYEQYF.

The gene calls are TRBV5-1 and TRBJ2-3; D not certain. The germline V gene has CDR1 SGHRS and CDR2 YFSETQ. The CDR3 covers 15 residues. Trimming took 1 base from V and 0 from J, leaving 9 bases between them. The CDR3 nucleotides read TGCGCCAGCAGCTTGAGGAGACCTAGCACAGATACGCAGTATTTT. The encoded protein is CASSLRRPSTDTQYF.

The V call is TRBV5-1, the J call TRBJ1-4, with a possible D match to TRBD1 (5 bases). The V and J ends lost 0 bases and 8 bases respectively, with 17 bases between them. The CDR3 extends over 16 amino acids. The V gene's germline CDR1 is SGHRS and CDR2 YFSETQ. The CDR3 loop reads CASSLAGPQGSEKLFF. In DNA, the CDR3 is TGCGCCAGCAGCTTGGCCGGTCCCCAGGGTAGCGAAAAACTGTTTTTT.

The chain joins TRBV7-9 to TRBJ1-5; D might be TRBD1 (5 bases). The CDR3 is made up of 13 amino acids. V lost 1 base and J lost 7, with 8 bases in between. Germline CDR1 SEHNR, CDR2 FQNEAQ (reference sequence). The CDR3 is CASSLGGEQPQHF. The CDR3 DNA reads as TGTGCCAGCAGCTTAGGGGGGGAACAGCCCCAGCATTTT.

This chain connects TRBV4-1 to TRBJ1-5, with 8 bases that match TRBD1. Germline CDR1 MGHRA, CDR2 YSYEKL. J lost 2 bases, V lost 3 bases, and 3 bases had no gene match. This CDR3 region has 15 residues. CDR3 sequence reads: CASSQDRDGNQPQHF. In DNA, the CDR3 is TGCGCCAGCAGCCAGGACAGGGATGGCAATCAGCCCCAGCATTTT.

This chain connects TRBV5-1 to TRBJ1-2, with 9 bases aligning to TRBD1. Trimming cost V 0 bases and J 7 bases; bases outside gene matches: 7. Germline CDR1 is SGHRS and CDR2 is YFSETQ. This CDR3 is 15 amino acids long. CDR3 residues: CASSLVPTGGLGYTF. DNA of the CDR3: TGCGCCAGCAGCTTGGTTCCGACAGGGGGGCTTGGCTACACCTTC.

The chain carries TRBV9 and TRBJ1-2; no clear D gene. CDR3 length: 14 amino acids. Germline V lookup: CDR1 SGDLS, CDR2 YYNGEE. Trimming removed 3 bases at V and 5 bases at J, with 14 bases between. CDR3 sequence: CASSAETRRYGYTF. The CDR3 DNA sequence: TGTGCCAGCAGCGCCGAGACACGAAGATATGGCTACACCTTC.

The sample holds one count of this clone. This chain connects TRBV30 to TRBJ1-3, with no clear D. Germline CDR1 is GTSNPN and CDR2 is SVGIG (reference sequence). There are 15 residues in the CDR3. Trimming removed 0 bases from V and 0 bases from J, with 9 bases in between. The CDR3 nucleotides are TGTGCCTGGAGTGTGGACTCCTACTCTGGAAACACCATATATTTT. Protein product: CAWSVDSYSGNTIYF.

The genes are TRBV19 and TRBJ1-2; perhaps TRBD1 as D (6 bases). CDR3 length equals 17 residues. Germline lookup yields CDR1 LNHDA and CDR2 SQIVND (reference sequence). Trimming took off 2 bases at V and 2 bases at J, with 18 bases between the two ends. As DNA, the CDR3 is TGTGCCAGTAGTATAAAAGGAAAGACAGGACCGAACTATGGCTACACCTTC. It is translated as CASSIKGKTGPNYGYTF.

This rearrangement joins TRBV29-1 to TRBJ2-7; no clear D gene. The V end lost 3 bases, the J end lost 2 bases, and 11 bases lay between the germline ends. The germline V gene has CDR1 SQVTM and CDR2 ANQGSEA. The CDR3 loop spans 13 amino acids. The CDR3 nucleotides are TGCAGCGTTGACTGCGCGCCCCCCTACGAGCAGTACTTC. This encodes CSVDCAPPYEQYF.

CDR3 region: CASSQWDTDNYGYTF. The CDR3 DNA follows: TGTGCCAGCAGCCAATGGGACACAGACAACTATGGCTACACCTTC. The V and J genes are TRBV7-2 and TRBJ1-2; possibly TRBD1 for D (6 bases). Germline V gene data show CDR1 as SGHTA and CDR2 as FQGNSA. The length of the CDR3 is 15 residues. Trimming removed 5 bases from V and 2 bases from J, with 15 bases in between.

With respect to this clone: Its ends do not fully match the called genes, so a read error is possible. This rearrangement joins TRBV5-5 to TRBJ2-7, with D unresolved. Germline values: CDR1 SGHKS, CDR2 YYEKEE (reference sequence). The CDR3 length is 13 residues. CDR3 amino acids: CATSLGESYEQYF. CDR3 nucleotide sequence: TGTGCCACCAGCTTGGGCGAGTCCTACGAGCAGTACTTC.

This chain connects TRBV6-5 to TRBJ1-1; D is uncertain. V was shortened by 5 bases and J by 3 bases, with 10 bases between the two germline ends. Looked up from germline, CDR1 is MNHEY and CDR2 is SVGAGI. CDR3 size: 13 residues. The CDR3 protein is CASSLRPDTEAFF. The CDR3 DNA is TGTGCCAGCAGTCTCCGGCCTGACACTGAAGCTTTCTTT.

This chain joins TRBV2 and TRBJ1-4; D might be TRBD1 (5 bases). The germline V gene encodes CDR1 SNHLY and CDR2 FYNNEI. The V end lost 7 bases, the J end lost 7 bases, and 25 bases lay between the germline ends. The CDR3 extends over 17 amino acids. The CDR3 protein is CASMRARTGPVSEKLFF. CDR3 nucleotides: TGTGCCAGCATGCGAGCGCGTACGGGACCGGTCTCTGAAAAACTGTTTTTT.

The chain joins TRBV5-1 to TRBJ1-2; D remains unclear. The CDR3 is 14 amino acids. Trimming took 4 bases from V and 0 from J, leaving 10 bases between them. Germline V CDR1 and CDR2: SGHRS, YFSETQ. The CDR3: CASSPSVSNYGYTF. The CDR3 nucleotides read TGCGCCAGCAGCCCCAGCGTATCTAACTATGGCTACACCTTC.

CDR3 protein: CASSLDSYNEQFF. The CDR3 region has the DNA TGTGCCAGCAGCTTAGACTCCTACAATGAGCAGTTCTTC. The V call is TRBV7-2, the J call TRBJ2-1; D uncertain. In germline, CDR1 is SGHTA, CDR2 FQGNSA. The V and J ends lost 1 base and 0 bases respectively, with 1 base between them. This CDR3 comprises 13 residues. Full variable domain (remainder filled in from reference TRBV7-2 and TRBJ2-1): GAGVSQSPSNKVTEKGKDVELRCDPISGHTALYWYRQSLGQGLEFLIYFQGNSAPDKSGLPSDRFSAERTGGSVSTLTIQRTQQEDSAVYLCASSLDSYNEQFFGPGTRLTVL.

This clone was recorded only once. This chain links TRBV11-2 with TRBJ2-7, with D possibly TRBD2 on 7 matching bases. The CDR3 loop spans 16 amino acids. The germline V and J ends were trimmed by 0 bases and 6 bases, with 18 bases remaining between them. The germline V gene has CDR1 SGHAT and CDR2 FQNNGV. The CDR3: CASSLEGRGGVGEQYF. DNA for the CDR3: TGTGCCAGCAGCTTAGAGGGCAGGGGAGGGGTCGGCGAGCAGTACTTC.

This sequence joins TRBV5-1 and TRBJ2-2; 7 positions match TRBD1. Trimming at V came to 2 bases and at J to 0 bases, leaving 7 bases not matched to a gene. Germline values: CDR1 SGHRS, CDR2 YFSETQ. CDR3 length: 17 residues. CDR3 DNA: TGCGCCAGCAGCTTACAGGGGCCCAGGACGAACACCGGGGAGCTGTTTTTT. This encodes CASSLQGPRTNTGELFF.

The chain combines TRBV4-1 with TRBJ1-3; D remains ambiguous. Germline V gives CDR1 MGHRA, CDR2 YSYEKL. V gave up 2 bases and J gave up 4 bases, with 6 bases separating them. The CDR3 length is 13 residues. The CDR3 DNA is TGCGCCAGCAGCCAATCGTGGGGAAACACCATATATTTT. Amino acids: CASSQSWGNTIYF.

This chain connects TRBV2 to TRBJ2-4; 10 bases are shared with TRBD1. Per germline, CDR1 SNHLY and CDR2 FYNNEI. The CDR3 is 17 residues long. Losses at the gene ends were 5 bases for V and 0 bases for J; bases not matched to a gene: 7. CDR3 in DNA: TGTGCCAGCAGTAGGACAGGGGGGGCCCTAGCCAAAAACATTCAGTACTTC. This encodes CASSRTGGALAKNIQYF.

The rearrangement uses TRBV19 and TRBJ1-5; the match to TRBD1 covers 7 bases. V trimming: 5 bases; J trimming: 6 bases; junction bases outside the gene matches: 13. Germline CDR1 and CDR2: LNHDA and SQIVND (reference sequence). CDR3 length equals 16 residues. The CDR3 region has the DNA TGTGCCAGTAGTCTTAGACCCAGACAGGGTCGTCAGCCCCAGCATTTT. It codes for CASSLRPRQGRQPQHF.

J is TRBJ1-2 and V is TRBV6-5, with a tentative D call TRBD1 (5 bases). CDR3 length: 15 residues. The ends were cut back, 0 bases at V and 6 bases at J, with 14 bases in the middle. Germline V gives CDR1 MNHEY, CDR2 SVGAGI. CDR3 region: CASSYSMGQSNGYTF. The CDR3 DNA reads TGTGCCAGCAGTTACTCGATGGGGCAGTCTAATGGCTACACCTTC.